One T cell receptor (beta chain) is described in this entry. The V gene end was trimmed by 5 bases and the J gene end by 1 base; junction bases not matched to a gene: 10. The germline V gene encodes CDR1 PRHDT and CDR2 FYEKMQ (reference sequence). The CDR3 runs to 16 residues. The method was immunoSEQ multiplex PCR; TCRdb's version includes in-frame clones alone and lacks a portion of them. This sample has around 110,000 clones; around 91% occur once, and the top ten carry less than 10%. This entry is derived from a study of T cell responses to AZD1222 COVID-19 vaccine. Material: peripheral blood, obtained 28 days after the second AZD1222 dose. The receptor was isolated from an adult who received the AZD1222 COVID-19 vaccine. The rearrangement links TRBV13 to TRBJ2-7; 8 bases line up with TRBD1. Here the CDR3 reads CASSTGQGPFSYEQYF. The CDR3 DNA reads TGTGCCAGCAGCACCGGACAGGGTCCTTTTTCCTACGAGCAGTACTTC.